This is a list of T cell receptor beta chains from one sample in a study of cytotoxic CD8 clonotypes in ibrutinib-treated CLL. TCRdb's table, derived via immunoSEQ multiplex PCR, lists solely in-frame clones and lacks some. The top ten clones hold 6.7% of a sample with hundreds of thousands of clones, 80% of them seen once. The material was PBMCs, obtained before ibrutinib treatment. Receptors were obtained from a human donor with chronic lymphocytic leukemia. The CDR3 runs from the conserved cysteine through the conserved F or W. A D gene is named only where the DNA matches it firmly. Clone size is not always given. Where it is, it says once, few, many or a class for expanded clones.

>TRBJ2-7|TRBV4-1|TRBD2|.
CASSQDRMSGRFSEQYF
TGCGCCAGCAGCCAAGACCGCATGAGCGGGAGGTTCTCCGAGCAGTACTTC
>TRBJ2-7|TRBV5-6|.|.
CASSSIGSGEQYF
TGTGCCAGCAGCTCGATAGGGTCGGGAGAGCAGTACTTC
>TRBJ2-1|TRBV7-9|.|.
CASRKGEQFF
TGTGCCAGCAGGAAGGGGGAGCAGTTCTTC
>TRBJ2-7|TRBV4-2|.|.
CASSLASAEAYEQYF
TGTGCCAGCAGCTTAGCATCGGCGGAGGCCTACGAGCAGTACTTC
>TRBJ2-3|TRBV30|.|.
CAWGRGADTQYF
TGTGCCTGGGGGCGAGGTGCAGATACGCAGTATTTT
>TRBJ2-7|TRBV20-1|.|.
CSANRYEQYF
TGCAGTGCCAACCGCTACGAGCAGTACTTC
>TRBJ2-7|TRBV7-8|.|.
CASSLRTEQYF
TGTGCCAGCAGCTTACGCACCGAGCAGTACTTC
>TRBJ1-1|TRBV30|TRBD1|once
CAWKDRGRTEAFF
TGTGCCTGGAAGGACAGGGGGCGTACTGAAGCTTTCTTT
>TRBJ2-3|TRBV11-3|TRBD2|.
CASSPGGSGEGDTQYF
TGTGCCAGCAGCCCCGGGGGGAGCGGGGAGGGAGATACGCAGTATTTT
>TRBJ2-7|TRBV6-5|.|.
CASIQPGSYEQYF
TGTGCCAGCATTCAACCAGGCTCCTACGAGCAGTACTTC
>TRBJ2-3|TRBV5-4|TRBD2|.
CASSLGGRANADTQYF
TGTGCCAGCAGCTTGGGCGGGAGGGCCAACGCAGATACGCAGTATTTT
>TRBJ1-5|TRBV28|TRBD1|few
CASSPPTGVFQPQHF
TGTGCCAGCAGTCCTCCGACAGGGGTTTTTCAGCCCCAGCATTTT
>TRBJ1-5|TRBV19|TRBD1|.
CASSTLGQGTNQPQHF
TGTGCCAGTAGTACCCTGGGACAGGGTACGAATCAGCCCCAGCATTTT
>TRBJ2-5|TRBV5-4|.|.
CASSLVWGGTQYF
TGTGCCAGCAGCTTGGTTTGGGGCGGGACCCAGTACTTC
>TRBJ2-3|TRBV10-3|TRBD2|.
CAISAASGKTDTQYF
TGTGCCATCAGTGCGGCTAGCGGGAAAACAGATACGCAGTATTTT
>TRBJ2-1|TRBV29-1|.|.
CSVDKIGPGATYNEQFF
TGCAGCGTTGATAAGATCGGGCCAGGGGCGACCTACAATGAGCAGTTCTTC
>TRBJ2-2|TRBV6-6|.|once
CASSYSGAGVSGELFF
TGTGCCAGCAGTTACTCGGGGGCGGGAGTATCCGGGGAGCTGTTTTTT
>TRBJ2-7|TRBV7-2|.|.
CASSIAASSYEQYF
TGTGCCAGCAGCATTGCCGCGAGCTCCTACGAGCAGTACTTC
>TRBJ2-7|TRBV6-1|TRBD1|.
CASSESVRGRGEQYF
TGTGCCAGCAGTGAAAGCGTCAGGGGGAGAGGCGAGCAGTACTTC
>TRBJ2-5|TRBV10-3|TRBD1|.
CAARTGQETQYF
TGTGCCGCAAGGACAGGGCAAGAGACCCAGTACTTC
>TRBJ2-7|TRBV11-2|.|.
CASSQSRSGEQYF
TGTGCCAGCAGCCAGAGCCGCTCCGGCGAGCAGTACTTC
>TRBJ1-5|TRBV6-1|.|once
CASSIGGQSNQPQHF
TGTGCCAGCAGTATCGGGGGGCAAAGCAATCAGCCCCAGCATTTT
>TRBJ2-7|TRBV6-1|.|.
CASSERGGGREQYF
TGTGCCAGCAGTGAACGTGGAGGTGGGAGGGAGCAGTACTTC
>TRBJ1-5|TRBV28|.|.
CASSGGNQPQHF
TGTGCCAGCTCGGGTGGCAATCAGCCCCAGCATTTT
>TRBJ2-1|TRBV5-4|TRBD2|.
CASSRGTSGRASEQFF
TGTGCCAGCAGCCGAGGGACTAGCGGGAGGGCCAGTGAGCAGTTCTTC
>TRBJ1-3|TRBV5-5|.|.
CASSLVAGYRAGNTIYF
TGTGCCAGCAGCTTGGTGGCAGGGTATCGGGCTGGAAACACCATATATTTT
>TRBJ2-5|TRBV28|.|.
CASGVGGETQYF
TGTGCCAGCGGGGTAGGAGGAGAGACCCAGTACTTC
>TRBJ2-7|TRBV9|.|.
CASSEGDHEQYF
TGTGCCAGCAGCGAAGGGGATCACGAGCAGTACTTC
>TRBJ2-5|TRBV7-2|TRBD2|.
CASSYLAGGLQETQYF
TGTGCCAGCAGTTATTTAGCGGGAGGACTGCAAGAGACCCAGTACTTC
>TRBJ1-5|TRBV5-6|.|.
CASSFYKDGWYQPQHF
TGTGCCAGCAGCTTCTACAAGGATGGATGGTATCAGCCCCAGCATTTT
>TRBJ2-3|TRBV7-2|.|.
CASSDRAWGPTQYF
TGTGCCAGCAGCGACAGAGCATGGGGTCCTACGCAGTATTTT
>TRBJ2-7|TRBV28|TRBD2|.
CASSGGLDAFEQYF
TGTGCCAGCAGTGGGGGACTAGATGCGTTCGAGCAGTACTTC
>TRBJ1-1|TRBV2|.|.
CASILPNTEAFF
TGTGCCAGCATCCTACCGAACACTGAAGCTTTCTTT
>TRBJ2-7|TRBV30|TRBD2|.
CAWSVLGSGSDEQYF
TGTGCCTGGAGTGTCCTGGGGAGCGGGAGTGACGAGCAGTACTTC
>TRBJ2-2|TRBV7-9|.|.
CASSVNTGELFF
TGTGCCAGCAGCGTAAACACCGGGGAGCTGTTTTTT
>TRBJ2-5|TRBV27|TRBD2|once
CASSLSWTSGETQYF
TGTGCCAGCAGTTTATCTTGGACTAGCGGGGAGACCCAGTACTTC
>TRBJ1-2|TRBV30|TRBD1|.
CAWSPGTGPSGYTF
TGTGCCTGGAGTCCCGGGACAGGGCCTAGTGGCTACACCTTC
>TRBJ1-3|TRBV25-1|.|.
CASSDFWTAGNTIYF
TGTGCCAGCAGTGATTTTTGGACGGCTGGAAACACCATATATTTT